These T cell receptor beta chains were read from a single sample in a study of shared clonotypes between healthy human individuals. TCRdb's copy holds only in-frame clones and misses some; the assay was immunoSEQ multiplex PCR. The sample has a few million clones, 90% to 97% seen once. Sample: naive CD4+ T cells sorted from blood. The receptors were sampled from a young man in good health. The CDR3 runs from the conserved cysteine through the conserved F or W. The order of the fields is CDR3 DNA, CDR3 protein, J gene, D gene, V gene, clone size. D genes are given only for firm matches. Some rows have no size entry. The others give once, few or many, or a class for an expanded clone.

CDR3nt: TGTGCCAGCAGCCCCCCGGACGGAGAGTTCTACGAGCAGTACTTC; CDR3aa: CASSPPDGEFYEQYF; j_gene: TRBJ2-7; d_gene: -; v_gene: TRBV6-6; abundance: once
CDR3nt: TGTGCCAGCAGCTTTGCGGGCGCTTCTGCTGAAGCTTTCTTT; CDR3aa: CASSFAGASAEAFF; j_gene: TRBJ1-1; d_gene: -; v_gene: TRBV5-6; abundance: -
CDR3nt: TGTGCCAGCAGCTTGCCCGCCGCTCGAGGGGCGGTAACAGATACGCAGTATTTT; CDR3aa: CASSLPAARGAVTDTQYF; j_gene: TRBJ2-3; d_gene: -; v_gene: TRBV7-9; abundance: -
CDR3nt: TGTGCCAGCAGCCTACCGCTAGCGGGAGGGGGAGATGAGCAGTTCTTC; CDR3aa: CASSLPLAGGGDEQFF; j_gene: TRBJ2-1; d_gene: TRBD2; v_gene: TRBV7-6; abundance: -
CDR3nt: TGTGCCAGCAGCTTGGCGAAGGGGGCTCAGTACGGGAGCAATCAGCCCCAGCATTTT; CDR3aa: CASSLAKGAQYGSNQPQHF; j_gene: TRBJ1-5; d_gene: TRBD1; v_gene: TRBV5-6; abundance: -
CDR3nt: TGTGCCTGGAGCGGGGGGGCCCGGGAGACCCAGTACTTC; CDR3aa: CAWSGGARETQYF; j_gene: TRBJ2-5; d_gene: TRBD2; v_gene: TRBV30; abundance: -
CDR3nt: TGTGCCAGCAGTGAGGGACAGGGAAGTGAAAAACTGTTTTTT; CDR3aa: CASSEGQGSEKLFF; j_gene: TRBJ1-4; d_gene: TRBD1; v_gene: TRBV25-1; abundance: -
CDR3nt: TGTGCCAGTACCCCAACGGGGGCCGCCTTAGGCTCCTACAATGAGCAGTTCTTC; CDR3aa: CASTPTGAALGSYNEQFF; j_gene: TRBJ2-1; d_gene: -; v_gene: TRBV19; abundance: once
CDR3nt: TGCGCCAGCAGCTTGGAGTTCGAGGGCTACACCTTC; CDR3aa: CASSLEFEGYTF; j_gene: TRBJ1-2; d_gene: -; v_gene: TRBV5-1; abundance: -
CDR3nt: TGTGCCACCCTTAGGACTAGCGGGATCTACGAGCAGTACTTC; CDR3aa: CATLRTSGIYEQYF; j_gene: TRBJ2-7; d_gene: TRBD2; v_gene: TRBV6-1; abundance: -
CDR3nt: TGTGCCAGCAGCCTGCGGGGAATGAGTCTCACCGGGGAGCTGTTTTTT; CDR3aa: CASSLRGMSLTGELFF; j_gene: TRBJ2-2; d_gene: -; v_gene: TRBV5-8; abundance: once
CDR3nt: TGTGCCAGCAGCTATCGGGACAGAACATACAATGAGCAGTTCTTC; CDR3aa: CASSYRDRTYNEQFF; j_gene: TRBJ2-1; d_gene: TRBD1; v_gene: TRBV7-2; abundance: -
CDR3nt: TGTGCCAGCAGCCCCATACAGGGCTCAGTAGAGTCACCCCTCCACTTT; CDR3aa: CASSPIQGSVESPLHF; j_gene: TRBJ1-6; d_gene: -; v_gene: TRBV7-8; abundance: -
CDR3nt: TGTGCCAGCAGCTTAGGAACCAGCCTTCAAGAGACCCAGTACTTC; CDR3aa: CASSLGTSLQETQYF; j_gene: TRBJ2-5; d_gene: -; v_gene: TRBV11-2; abundance: once
CDR3nt: TGTGCTAGTGGTTTATTCCGTCACTTGAACACTGAAGCTTTCTTT; CDR3aa: CASGLFRHLNTEAFF; j_gene: TRBJ1-1; d_gene: -; v_gene: TRBV12-5; abundance: -
CDR3nt: TGTGCCAGCAGTTACTCGGTTCAGGGTGGCACTGAAGCTTTCTTT; CDR3aa: CASSYSVQGGTEAFF; j_gene: TRBJ1-1; d_gene: -; v_gene: TRBV6-5; abundance: once
CDR3nt: TGCGCCAGCAGCAGACAAGCCGGGCCGGGGTATGAGCAGTTCTTC; CDR3aa: CASSRQAGPGYEQFF; j_gene: TRBJ2-1; d_gene: -; v_gene: TRBV10-1; abundance: -
CDR3nt: TGTGCCAGCAGCTTAGGACAGGCAGAGACCCAGTACTTC; CDR3aa: CASSLGQAETQYF; j_gene: TRBJ2-5; d_gene: -; v_gene: TRBV11-2; abundance: -
CDR3nt: TGTGCCACCAGCAGAGATTTTGACAGGAATGATGGGCAGTACTTC; CDR3aa: CATSRDFDRNDGQYF; j_gene: TRBJ2-7; d_gene: -; v_gene: TRBV15; abundance: -
CDR3nt: TGCAGCGTTGAAGCGGGGGCCCTCCCCTACGAGCAGTACTTC; CDR3aa: CSVEAGALPYEQYF; j_gene: TRBJ2-7; d_gene: -; v_gene: TRBV29-1; abundance: -
CDR3nt: TGTGCCAGTAGTACTGACGGGACATCGGGTTCACCCCTCCACTTT; CDR3aa: CASSTDGTSGSPLHF; j_gene: TRBJ1-6; d_gene: -; v_gene: TRBV19; abundance: -
CDR3nt: TGTGCCACCAGAGCCTCGACAGGCCTTAATGAAAAACTGTTTTTT; CDR3aa: CATRASTGLNEKLFF; j_gene: TRBJ1-4; d_gene: -; v_gene: TRBV27; abundance: -
CDR3nt: TGTGCTAGTGGACCTTCCTATTCACCCCTCCACTTT; CDR3aa: CASGPSYSPLHF; j_gene: TRBJ1-6; d_gene: -; v_gene: TRBV12-5; abundance: -
CDR3nt: TGCGCCAGCAGCCAGGGCAATAATGGAATAGAGACCCAGTACTTC; CDR3aa: CASSQGNNGIETQYF; j_gene: TRBJ2-5; d_gene: -; v_gene: TRBV4-3; abundance: -
CDR3nt: TGTGCCAGCAGTGAATACGGAACAGATACGCAGTATTTT; CDR3aa: CASSEYGTDTQYF; j_gene: TRBJ2-3; d_gene: -; v_gene: TRBV25-1; abundance: once
CDR3nt: TGTGCCAGCGCCGCCCTAGGAGGTGGCAATCAGCCCCAGCATTTT; CDR3aa: CASAALGGGNQPQHF; j_gene: TRBJ1-5; d_gene: -; v_gene: TRBV27; abundance: -
CDR3nt: TGTGCCAGCGGTCGAAGGGCGAACACTGAAGCTTTCTTT; CDR3aa: CASGRRANTEAFF; j_gene: TRBJ1-1; d_gene: -; v_gene: TRBV6-5; abundance: once
CDR3nt: TGCGCCAGCAGCTTGGCGTCCGTTCTCGGACGGATGAACACCGGGGAGCTGTTTTTT; CDR3aa: CASSLASVLGRMNTGELFF; j_gene: TRBJ2-2; d_gene: -; v_gene: TRBV5-1; abundance: -
CDR3nt: TGTGCCAGCAGTCCTGCTGTCGGGGGGGCCAACGTCCTGACTTTC; CDR3aa: CASSPAVGGANVLTF; j_gene: TRBJ2-6; d_gene: -; v_gene: TRBV2; abundance: -
CDR3nt: TGCGCCAGCAGCTTGGGGCTAGCGGGGGCAGATACGCAGTATTTT; CDR3aa: CASSLGLAGADTQYF; j_gene: TRBJ2-3; d_gene: TRBD2; v_gene: TRBV5-1; abundance: -
CDR3nt: TGTGCCAGCAGTCCCCGTCCTGGGGGGCCTTCCTACAATGAGCAGTTCTTC; CDR3aa: CASSPRPGGPSYNEQFF; j_gene: TRBJ2-1; d_gene: -; v_gene: TRBV27; abundance: -
CDR3nt: TGTGCCAGCAGTGAACCTACCGCAGGGAAGGGGACCCAGTACTTC; CDR3aa: CASSEPTAGKGTQYF; j_gene: TRBJ2-5; d_gene: -; v_gene: TRBV28; abundance: -
CDR3nt: TGCGCCAGCAGCGGGGGACAAACTAGCACAGATACGCAGTATTTT; CDR3aa: CASSGGQTSTDTQYF; j_gene: TRBJ2-3; d_gene: -; v_gene: TRBV5-1; abundance: -
CDR3nt: TGTGCCAGCAGCTTGTCGACAGTACCTAACACTGAAGCTTTCTTT; CDR3aa: CASSLSTVPNTEAFF; j_gene: TRBJ1-1; d_gene: -; v_gene: TRBV7-2; abundance: -